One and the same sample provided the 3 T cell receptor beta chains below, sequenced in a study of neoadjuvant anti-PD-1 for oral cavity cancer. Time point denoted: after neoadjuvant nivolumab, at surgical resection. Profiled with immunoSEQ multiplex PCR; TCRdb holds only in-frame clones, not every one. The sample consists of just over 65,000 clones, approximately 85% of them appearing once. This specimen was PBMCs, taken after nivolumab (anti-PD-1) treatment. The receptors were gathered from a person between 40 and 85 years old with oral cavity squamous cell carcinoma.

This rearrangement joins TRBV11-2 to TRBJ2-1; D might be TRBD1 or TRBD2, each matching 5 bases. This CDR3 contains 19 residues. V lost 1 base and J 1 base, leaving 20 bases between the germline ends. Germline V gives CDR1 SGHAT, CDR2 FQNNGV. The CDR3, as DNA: TGTGCCAGCAGCTTAGGTCGTAAGGTGGTAGGGGAGTCCTACAATGAGCAGTTCTTC. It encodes CASSLGRKVVGESYNEQFF. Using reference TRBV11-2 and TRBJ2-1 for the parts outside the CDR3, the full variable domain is EAGVAQSPRYKIIEKRQSVAFWCNPISGHATLYWYQQILGQGPKLLIQFQNNGVVDDSQLPKDRFSAERLKGVDSTLKIQPAKLEDSAVYLCASSLGRKVVGESYNEQFFGPGTRLTVL.

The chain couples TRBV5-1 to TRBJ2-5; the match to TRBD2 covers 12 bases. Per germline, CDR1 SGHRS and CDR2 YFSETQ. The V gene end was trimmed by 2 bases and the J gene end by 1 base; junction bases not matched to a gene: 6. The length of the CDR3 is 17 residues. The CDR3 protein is CASSFGTSGPAQETQYF. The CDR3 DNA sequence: TGCGCCAGCAGCTTTGGGACTAGCGGGCCCGCCCAAGAGACCCAGTACTTC.

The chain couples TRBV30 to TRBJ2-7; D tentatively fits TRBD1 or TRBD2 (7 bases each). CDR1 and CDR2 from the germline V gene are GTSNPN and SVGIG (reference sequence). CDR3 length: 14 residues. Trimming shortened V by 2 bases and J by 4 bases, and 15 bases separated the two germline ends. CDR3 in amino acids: CAWSSGQGGYEQYF. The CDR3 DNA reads TGTGCCTGGAGTTCCGGGCAGGGGGGGTACGAGCAGTACTTC.